This T cell receptor (beta chain) was sequenced during a study of blood T cell repertoires in COVID-19. Produced via immunoSEQ multiplex PCR; TCRdb's table is partial and in-frame only. The sample records about 220,000 clones, roughly 84% being singletons. Germline-derived CDR1 and CDR2 are PRHDT and FYEKMQ (reference sequence). The CDR3 consists of 12 residues. V lost 8 bases and J lost 4, with 9 bases in between. The chain joins TRBV13 to TRBJ1-3; D not resolved. The TCR comes from a woman of 80 years or more with acute or convalescent COVID-19. The sequencing input was peripheral blood. In DNA form, the CDR3 reads TGTGCCAGCGGGCGCTTAGGAAACACCATATATTTT. Translation gives CASGRLGNTIYF. Drawing the rest from reference TRBV13 and TRBJ1-3, the complete variable domain is AAGVIQSPRHLIKEKRETATLKCYPIPRHDTVYWYQQGPGQDPQFLISFYEKMQSDKGSIPDRFSAQQFSDYHSELNMSSLELGDSALYFCASGRLGNTIYFGEGSWLTVV.